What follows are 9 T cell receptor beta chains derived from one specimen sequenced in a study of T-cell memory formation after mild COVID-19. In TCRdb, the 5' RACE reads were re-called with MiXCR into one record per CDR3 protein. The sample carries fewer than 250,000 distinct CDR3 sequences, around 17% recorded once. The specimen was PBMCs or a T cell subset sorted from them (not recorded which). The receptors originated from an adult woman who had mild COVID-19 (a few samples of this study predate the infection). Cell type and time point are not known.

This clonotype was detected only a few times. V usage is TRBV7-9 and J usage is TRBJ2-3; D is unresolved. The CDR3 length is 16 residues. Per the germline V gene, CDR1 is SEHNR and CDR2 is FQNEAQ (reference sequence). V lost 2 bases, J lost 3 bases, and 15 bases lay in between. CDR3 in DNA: TGTGCCAGCAGCTTAAGGCAGTCAGCACGGACAGATACGCAGTATTTT. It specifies CASSLRQSARTDTQYF.

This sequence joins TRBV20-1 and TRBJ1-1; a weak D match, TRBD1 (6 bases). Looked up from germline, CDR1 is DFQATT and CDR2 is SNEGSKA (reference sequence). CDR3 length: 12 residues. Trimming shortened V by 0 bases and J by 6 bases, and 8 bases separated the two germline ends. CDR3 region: CSAREQGAEAFF. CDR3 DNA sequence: TGCAGTGCTAGAGAACAGGGTGCTGAAGCTTTCTTT.

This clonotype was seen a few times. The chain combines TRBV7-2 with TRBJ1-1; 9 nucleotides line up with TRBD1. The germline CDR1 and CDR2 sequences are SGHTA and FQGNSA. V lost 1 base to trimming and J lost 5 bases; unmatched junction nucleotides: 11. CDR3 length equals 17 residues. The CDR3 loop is CASSLDRYRGPGTEAFF. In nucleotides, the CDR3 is TGTGCCAGCAGCTTAGATCGATACAGGGGGCCGGGGACTGAAGCTTTCTTT.

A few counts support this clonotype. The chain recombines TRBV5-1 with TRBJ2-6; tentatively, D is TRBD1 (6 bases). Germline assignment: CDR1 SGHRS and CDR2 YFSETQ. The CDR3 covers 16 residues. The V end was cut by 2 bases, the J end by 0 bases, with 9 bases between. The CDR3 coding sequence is TGCGCCAGCAGCTTAAAACAGGGCTCTGGGGCCAACGTCCTGACTTTC. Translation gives CASSLKQGSGANVLTF.

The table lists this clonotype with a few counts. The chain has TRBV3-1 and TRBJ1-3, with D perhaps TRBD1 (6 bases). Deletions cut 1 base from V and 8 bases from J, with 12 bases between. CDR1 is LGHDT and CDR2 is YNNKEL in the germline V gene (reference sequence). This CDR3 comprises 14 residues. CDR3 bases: TGTGCCAGCAGCCAAGTGAGGGGGGGGGACACCATATATTTT. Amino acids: CASSQVRGGDTIYF.

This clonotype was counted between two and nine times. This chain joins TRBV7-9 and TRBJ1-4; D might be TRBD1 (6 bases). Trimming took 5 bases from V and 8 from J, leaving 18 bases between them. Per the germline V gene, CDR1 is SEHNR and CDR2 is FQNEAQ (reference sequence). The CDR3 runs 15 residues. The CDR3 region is CASSTGQPGEEKLFF. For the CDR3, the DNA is TGTGCCAGCAGCACCGGACAGCCTGGGGAGGAAAAACTGTTTTTT.

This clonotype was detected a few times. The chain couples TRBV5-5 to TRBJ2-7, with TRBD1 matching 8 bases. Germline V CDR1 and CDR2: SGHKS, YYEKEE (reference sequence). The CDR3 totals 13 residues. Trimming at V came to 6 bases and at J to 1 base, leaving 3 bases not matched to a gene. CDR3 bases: TGTGCCAGCATCCGACAGGGGTCCTACGAGCAGTACTTC. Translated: CASIRQGSYEQYF.

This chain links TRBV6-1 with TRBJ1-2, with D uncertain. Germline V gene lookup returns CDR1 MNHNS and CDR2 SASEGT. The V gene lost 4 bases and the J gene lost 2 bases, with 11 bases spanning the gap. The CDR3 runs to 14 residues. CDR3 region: CASSGLRHNYGYTF. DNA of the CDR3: TGTGCCAGCAGTGGACTTAGGCACAACTATGGCTACACCTTC.

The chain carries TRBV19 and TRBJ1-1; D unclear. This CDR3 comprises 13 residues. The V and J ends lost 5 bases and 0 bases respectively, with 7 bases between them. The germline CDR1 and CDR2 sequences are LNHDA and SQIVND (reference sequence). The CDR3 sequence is CASSQAVNTEAFF. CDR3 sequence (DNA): TGTGCCAGTAGTCAGGCTGTGAACACTGAAGCTTTCTTT.